This T cell receptor beta chain was sequenced in a study of cytomegalovirus exposure and HLA in healthy donors. Study in general: The roughly 130 validation repertoires used the same platform as the approximately 670 first-cohort repertoires (as reported by a later analysis). Regarding the study as a whole: In vitro data verified a few CMV-associated chains as specific for CMV antigens. According to the study, around 180 TCR beta chains were cytomegalovirus-associated.

Clones were sequenced by immunoSEQ multiplex PCR, and TCRdb holds only the in-frame ones, with some missing. The data show about 190,000 clones, roughly 80% seen once. Among the 110 or so subjects of the validation cohort, separate from the approximately 700-subject first cohort, were the donors. Concerning this clone: The antigen remains undetermined.

Sequencing was done on a sample of PBMCs. This clonotype was obtained from a woman under 30 in good health and CMV-seropositive.

The CDR3 sequence: CASSGTGASTEAFF. CDR3 nucleotide sequence: TGTGCCAGTAGTGGGACAGGGGCGAGCACTGAAGCTTTCTTT. The chain joins TRBV19 to TRBJ1-1; TRBD1 matches at 10 bases. The CDR3 sequence is 14 residues long. CDR1 is LNHDA, CDR2 SQIVND, per germline (reference sequence). After removal of 5 bases from V and 4 bases from J, the junction contained 4 bases not matched to a gene.